Listed below are T cell receptor beta chains from one sample, sequenced in a study of T cell responses to AZD1222 COVID-19 vaccine. Assay: immunoSEQ multiplex PCR; the TCRdb copy retains only in-frame clones and omits some. The repertoire has 70,000 to 95,000 clones, around 87% of them found once; the top ten carry about 2.4%. The sequenced sample was peripheral blood, obtained 28 days after the second AZD1222 dose. These receptors came from an adult who received the AZD1222 COVID-19 vaccine. Both conserved end residues are part of each CDR3. D genes are given only for firm matches. A clone size is listed for some rows: how often the clone was seen (once, few, many), or a class if it is expanded.

J gene: TRBJ2-7
clone size: NA
V gene: TRBV27
D gene: NA
CDR3 length: 13
CDR3 protein: CASSLDNRREQYF
CDR3 DNA: TGTGCCAGCAGTTTAGACAACCGCCGAGAGCAGTACTTC

J gene: TRBJ1-3
clone size: NA
V gene: TRBV10-2
D gene: NA
CDR3 length: 19
CDR3 protein: CASIKDLSGQPRYGNTIYF
CDR3 DNA: TGCGCCAGCATAAAAGACCTTTCCGGACAGCCCCGTTACGGAAACACCATATATTTT

J gene: TRBJ2-3
clone size: NA
V gene: TRBV19
D gene: NA
CDR3 length: 17
CDR3 protein: CASSSETGKKNIDTQYF
CDR3 DNA: TGTGCCAGTAGTTCCGAAACCGGGAAAAAGAACATAGATACGCAGTATTTT

J gene: TRBJ1-1
clone size: NA
V gene: TRBV10-3
D gene: NA
CDR3 length: 14
CDR3 protein: CAITEEQGNTEAFF
CDR3 DNA: TGTGCCATCACCGAAGAACAGGGGAACACTGAAGCTTTCTTT

J gene: TRBJ1-5
clone size: NA
V gene: TRBV28
D gene: NA
CDR3 length: 15
CDR3 protein: CASSLSRVSNQPQHF
CDR3 DNA: TGTGCCAGCAGTTTATCTCGGGTTTCGAATCAGCCCCAGCATTTT

J gene: TRBJ2-7
clone size: NA
V gene: TRBV5-1
D gene: TRBD1
CDR3 length: 14
CDR3 protein: CASSIGQGADEQYF
CDR3 DNA: TGCGCCAGCAGCATAGGACAGGGGGCTGACGAGCAGTACTTC

J gene: TRBJ1-5
clone size: NA
V gene: TRBV7-4
D gene: NA
CDR3 length: 15
CDR3 protein: CASSLAGNSNQPQHF
CDR3 DNA: TGTGCCAGCAGCTTAGCAGGGAATAGCAATCAGCCCCAGCATTTT

J gene: TRBJ2-5
clone size: NA
V gene: TRBV6-2/TRBV6-3
D gene: TRBD2
CDR3 length: 15
CDR3 protein: CASSYSSSGGETQYF
CDR3 DNA: TGTGCCAGCAGTTACTCGTCTAGCGGGGGAGAGACCCAGTACTTC

J gene: TRBJ2-2
clone size: NA
V gene: TRBV19
D gene: TRBD2
CDR3 length: 17
CDR3 protein: CASSRSISGGSTGELFF
CDR3 DNA: TGTGCCAGTAGCCGCAGTATATCGGGGGGAAGCACCGGGGAGCTGTTTTTT

J gene: TRBJ1-6
clone size: NA
V gene: TRBV6-5
D gene: NA
CDR3 length: 15
CDR3 protein: CASSYSAALNSPLHF
CDR3 DNA: TGTGCCAGCAGTTACTCGGCAGCCCTAAATTCACCCCTCCACTTT

J gene: TRBJ2-2
clone size: NA
V gene: TRBV11-2
D gene: NA
CDR3 length: 16
CDR3 protein: CASSFEIARWTGELFF
CDR3 DNA: TGTGCCAGCAGTTTCGAAATAGCACGGTGGACCGGGGAGCTGTTTTTT

J gene: TRBJ2-3
clone size: NA
V gene: TRBV7-2
D gene: TRBD2
CDR3 length: 15
CDR3 protein: CASSLAGGWGDTQYF
CDR3 DNA: TGTGCCAGCAGTCTAGCGGGGGGATGGGGAGATACGCAGTATTTT

J gene: TRBJ2-1
clone size: NA
V gene: TRBV5-1
D gene: NA
CDR3 length: 15
CDR3 protein: CASSLAVGFHNEQFF
CDR3 DNA: TGCGCCAGCAGCTTGGCCGTGGGTTTCCACAATGAGCAGTTCTTC

J gene: TRBJ2-7
clone size: NA
V gene: TRBV5-4
D gene: NA
CDR3 length: 14
CDR3 protein: CASSYGNLGGRQYF
CDR3 DNA: TGTGCCAGCAGCTACGGGAATCTCGGGGGGCGGCAGTACTTC

J gene: TRBJ1-2
clone size: NA
V gene: TRBV19
D gene: TRBD1
CDR3 length: 12
CDR3 protein: CASSIPDRAYTF
CDR3 DNA: TGTGCCAGTAGTATACCGGACAGGGCCTACACCTTC

J gene: TRBJ1-1
clone size: NA
V gene: TRBV9
D gene: TRBD1
CDR3 length: 14
CDR3 protein: CASSRWDRASEAFF
CDR3 DNA: TGTGCCAGCAGCAGGTGGGACAGGGCCTCTGAAGCTTTCTTT

J gene: TRBJ1-1
clone size: NA
V gene: TRBV7-9
D gene: NA
CDR3 length: 15
CDR3 protein: CASSRGLGMNTEAFF
CDR3 DNA: TGTGCCAGCAGCCGGGGGCTGGGGATGAACACTGAAGCTTTCTTT

J gene: TRBJ2-2
clone size: NA
V gene: TRBV5-4
D gene: TRBD1
CDR3 length: 15
CDR3 protein: CASSPTGGLTGELFF
CDR3 DNA: TGTGCCAGCAGCCCGACAGGGGGCTTAACCGGGGAGCTGTTTTTT

J gene: TRBJ2-1
clone size: NA
V gene: TRBV9
D gene: NA
CDR3 length: 14
CDR3 protein: CASSISEANNEQFF
CDR3 DNA: TGTGCCAGCAGCATTAGCGAAGCGAACAATGAGCAGTTCTTC

J gene: TRBJ2-1
clone size: NA
V gene: TRBV11-2
D gene: NA
CDR3 length: 13
CDR3 protein: CASSLWTLDEQFF
CDR3 DNA: TGTGCCAGCAGCTTATGGACTTTGGATGAGCAGTTCTTC

J gene: TRBJ1-2
clone size: NA
V gene: TRBV7-9
D gene: NA
CDR3 length: 14
CDR3 protein: CASRSRAGDYGYTF
CDR3 DNA: TGTGCCAGCAGGTCCCGGGCAGGGGACTATGGCTACACCTTC

J gene: TRBJ1-2
clone size: NA
V gene: TRBV5-1
D gene: TRBD1
CDR3 length: 13
CDR3 protein: CASMGQRPYGYTF
CDR3 DNA: TGCGCCAGCATGGGACAGAGACCCTATGGCTACACCTTC

J gene: TRBJ1-2
clone size: NA
V gene: TRBV5-6
D gene: NA
CDR3 length: 16
CDR3 protein: CASSLRLGTFPYGYTF
CDR3 DNA: TGTGCCAGCAGCTTGAGGCTTGGGACTTTCCCATATGGCTACACCTTC

J gene: TRBJ2-7
clone size: NA
V gene: TRBV2
D gene: NA
CDR3 length: 14
CDR3 protein: CASRRGLSSYEQYF
CDR3 DNA: TGTGCCAGCAGAAGGGGATTAAGCTCCTACGAGCAGTACTTC

J gene: TRBJ2-1
clone size: NA
V gene: TRBV7-8
D gene: TRBD1
CDR3 length: 18
CDR3 protein: CASSLVADRGPYYNEQFF
CDR3 DNA: TGTGCCAGCAGCTTAGTAGCGGACAGGGGCCCCTACTACAATGAGCAGTTCTTC

J gene: TRBJ1-1
clone size: NA
V gene: TRBV3-1/TRBV3-2
D gene: NA
CDR3 length: 14
CDR3 protein: CASSPRVMNTEAFF
CDR3 DNA: TGTGCCAGCAGCCCCAGGGTTATGAACACTGAAGCTTTCTTT

J gene: TRBJ2-3
clone size: many
V gene: TRBV3-1/TRBV3-2
D gene: NA
CDR3 length: 17
CDR3 protein: CASSQDGLQQITDTQYF
CDR3 DNA: TGTGCCAGCAGCCAAGATGGGCTACAACAAATCACAGATACGCAGTATTTT

J gene: TRBJ2-5
clone size: once
V gene: TRBV7-9
D gene: NA
CDR3 length: 11
CDR3 protein: CASRLQETQYF
CDR3 DNA: TGTGCCAGCAGACTACAAGAGACCCAGTACTTC

J gene: TRBJ1-2
clone size: NA
V gene: TRBV6-5
D gene: NA
CDR3 length: 14
CDR3 protein: CASSRDTGDYGYTF
CDR3 DNA: TGTGCCAGCAGCAGGGACACCGGGGACTATGGCTACACCTTC

J gene: TRBJ1-6
clone size: NA
V gene: TRBV11-1
D gene: NA
CDR3 length: 12
CDR3 protein: CASSSYNSPLHF
CDR3 DNA: TGTGCCAGCAGCTCCTATAATTCACCCCTCCACTTT

J gene: TRBJ1-1
clone size: NA
V gene: TRBV2
D gene: TRBD1
CDR3 length: 16
CDR3 protein: CASGRRTGGLNTEAFF
CDR3 DNA: TGTGCCAGCGGGCGAAGGACAGGGGGCTTGAACACTGAAGCTTTCTTT

J gene: TRBJ1-1
clone size: NA
V gene: TRBV18
D gene: TRBD1
CDR3 length: 16
CDR3 protein: CASSPGPDRVNTEAFF
CDR3 DNA: TGTGCCAGCTCACCAGGTCCGGACAGGGTGAACACTGAAGCTTTCTTT

J gene: TRBJ2-4
clone size: NA
V gene: TRBV29-1
D gene: TRBD2
CDR3 length: 12
CDR3 protein: CSVEPGEGLQYF
CDR3 DNA: TGCAGCGTTGAACCGGGGGAGGGTCTTCAGTACTTC

J gene: TRBJ2-7
clone size: NA
V gene: TRBV5-5
D gene: NA
CDR3 length: 16
CDR3 protein: CASSEGGGANTYEQYF
CDR3 DNA: TGTGCCAGCAGCGAGGGTGGGGGGGCGAATACCTACGAGCAGTACTTC

J gene: TRBJ1-5
clone size: once
V gene: TRBV27
D gene: NA
CDR3 length: 14
CDR3 protein: CASSRGYGLQPQHF
CDR3 DNA: TGTGCCAGCAGTAGGGGGTACGGACTCCAGCCCCAGCATTTT

J gene: TRBJ2-1
clone size: NA
V gene: TRBV6-2/TRBV6-3
D gene: TRBD2
CDR3 length: 17
CDR3 protein: CASSYSVRRLAVKEQFF
CDR3 DNA: TGTGCCAGCAGTTACTCGGTCAGGAGACTAGCGGTTAAAGAGCAGTTCTTC

J gene: TRBJ1-4
clone size: NA
V gene: TRBV2
D gene: TRBD1
CDR3 length: 14
CDR3 protein: CASSLQGASEKLFF
CDR3 DNA: TGTGCCAGCAGCTTACAGGGGGCGAGTGAAAAACTGTTTTTT

J gene: TRBJ2-7
clone size: few
V gene: TRBV7-8
D gene: NA
CDR3 length: 14
CDR3 protein: CASSSGRFSYEQYF
CDR3 DNA: TGTGCCAGCAGCTCCGGACGGTTCTCCTACGAGCAGTACTTC

J gene: TRBJ1-4
clone size: NA
V gene: TRBV30
D gene: NA
CDR3 length: 15
CDR3 protein: CAWSIGGSTNEKLFF
CDR3 DNA: TGTGCCTGGAGTATAGGGGGTTCAACTAATGAAAAACTGTTTTTT

J gene: TRBJ1-1
clone size: NA
V gene: TRBV11-1
D gene: NA
CDR3 length: 15
CDR3 protein: CASSLATGGSTEAFF
CDR3 DNA: TGTGCCAGCAGCTTAGCGACAGGTGGTAGCACTGAAGCTTTCTTT